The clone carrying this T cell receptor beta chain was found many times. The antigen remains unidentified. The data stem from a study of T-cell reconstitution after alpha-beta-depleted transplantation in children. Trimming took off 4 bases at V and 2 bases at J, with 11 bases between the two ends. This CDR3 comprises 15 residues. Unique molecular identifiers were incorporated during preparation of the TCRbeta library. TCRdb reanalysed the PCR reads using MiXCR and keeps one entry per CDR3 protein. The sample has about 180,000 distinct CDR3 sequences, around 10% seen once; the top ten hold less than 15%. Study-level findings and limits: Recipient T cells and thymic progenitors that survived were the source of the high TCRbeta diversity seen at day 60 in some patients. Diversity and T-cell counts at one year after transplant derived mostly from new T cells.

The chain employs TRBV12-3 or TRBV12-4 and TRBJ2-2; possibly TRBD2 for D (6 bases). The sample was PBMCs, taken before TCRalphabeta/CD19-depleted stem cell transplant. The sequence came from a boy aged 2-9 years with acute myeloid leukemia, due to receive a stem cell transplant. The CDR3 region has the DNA TGTGCCAGCAGTTATCAGGGACTTAACACCGGGGAGCTGTTTTTT. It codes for CASSYQGLNTGELFF.